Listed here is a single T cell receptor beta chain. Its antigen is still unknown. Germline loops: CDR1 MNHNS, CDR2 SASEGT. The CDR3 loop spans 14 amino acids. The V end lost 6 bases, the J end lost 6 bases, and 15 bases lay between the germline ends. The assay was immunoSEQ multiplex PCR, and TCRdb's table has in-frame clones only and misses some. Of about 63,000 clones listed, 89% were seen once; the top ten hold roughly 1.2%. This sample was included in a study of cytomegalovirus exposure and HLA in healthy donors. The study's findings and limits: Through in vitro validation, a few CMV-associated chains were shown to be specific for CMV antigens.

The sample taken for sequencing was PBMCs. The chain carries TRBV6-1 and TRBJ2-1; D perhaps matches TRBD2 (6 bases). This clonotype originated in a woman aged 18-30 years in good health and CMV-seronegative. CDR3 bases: TGTGCCAGCAGCCCGTACTCGGGACTCAATGAGCAGTTCTTC. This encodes CASSPYSGLNEQFF.